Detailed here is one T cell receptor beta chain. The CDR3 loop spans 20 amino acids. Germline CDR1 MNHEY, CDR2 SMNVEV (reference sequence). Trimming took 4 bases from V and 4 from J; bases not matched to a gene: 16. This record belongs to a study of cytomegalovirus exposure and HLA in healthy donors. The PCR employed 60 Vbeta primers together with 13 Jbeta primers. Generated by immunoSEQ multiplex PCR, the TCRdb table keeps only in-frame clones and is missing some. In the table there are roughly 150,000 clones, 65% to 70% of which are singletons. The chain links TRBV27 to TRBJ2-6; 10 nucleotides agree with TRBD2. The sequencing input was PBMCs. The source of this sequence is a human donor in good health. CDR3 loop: CASSYEAGGPAGRGANVLTF. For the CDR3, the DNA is TGTGCCAGCAGTTATGAAGCGGGAGGGCCTGCAGGGAGGGGGGCCAACGTCCTGACTTTC.